These 29 T cell receptor beta chains share one sample of origin, sequenced in a study of cytomegalovirus exposure and HLA in healthy donors. Vbeta (60) and Jbeta (13) primers were used in the PCR. The method was immunoSEQ multiplex PCR; TCRdb's version includes in-frame clones alone and lacks a portion of them. The repertoire holds about 130,000 clones, with more than 80% as singletons. The sequencing sample was made of PBMCs. These receptor sequences come from a woman aged 25 to 45 in good health and CMV-seropositive.

The rearrangement uses TRBV2 and TRBJ2-7; TRBD2 matches at 8 bases. This CDR3 is 15 amino acids long. Germline CDR1 is SNHLY and CDR2 is FYNNEI. V lost 6 bases and J lost 2; bases outside the gene matches: 9. DNA of the CDR3: TGTGCCAGCAGCCCGGCGGGGGGCTGGACCTACGAGCAGTACTTC. It codes for CASSPAGGWTYEQYF.

The V and J genes are TRBV10-3 and TRBJ2-1; perhaps TRBD2 as D (6 bases). The length of the CDR3 is 13 residues. Trimming cost V 10 bases and J 3 bases, with 13 bases left between them. Germline V gene sequence: CDR1 ENHRY, CDR2 SYGVKD. The CDR3 bases are TGTGCCACCTCTGGAGGGAGCTACAATGAGCAGTTCTTC. Translation: CATSGGSYNEQFF.

This clone showed up just a few times. The chain uses TRBV7-9 and TRBJ1-1; no firm D call. Germline CDR1 reads SEHNR; CDR2 reads FQNEAQ (reference sequence). The CDR3 is made up of 13 amino acids. V lost 0 bases and J 3 bases, leaving 5 bases between the germline ends. This CDR3 reads CASSLAPDTEAFF. As DNA, the CDR3 is TGTGCCAGCAGCTTAGCCCCGGACACTGAAGCTTTCTTT.

The J gene is TRBJ2-7, the V gene TRBV5-1; 12 positions match TRBD1. CDR3 length equals 14 residues. Germline lookup yields CDR1 SGHRS and CDR2 YFSETQ. J gave up 7 bases and V 3 bases, and 5 bases lay outside the gene matches. Here the CDR3 DNA reads TGCGCCAGCAGCTCCGGGACAGGGGGCTCGGAGCAGTACTTC. It specifies CASSSGTGGSEQYF.

J is TRBJ2-5 and V is TRBV5-6, with TRBD1 matching over 10 bases. The V and J ends lost 4 bases and 4 bases, in that order; junction bases with no gene match: 4. The CDR3 has 14 residues. Germline CDR1 and CDR2: SGHDT and YYEEEE. CDR3 protein: CASSPGTGAETQYF. CDR3 DNA sequence: TGTGCCAGCAGCCCCGGGACAGGGGCAGAGACCCAGTACTTC. The full variable domain, completed using reference TRBV5-6 and TRBJ2-5, is DAGVTQSPTHLIKTRGQQVTLRCSPKSGHDTVSWYQQALGQGPQFIFQYYEEEERQRGNFPDRFSGHQFPNYSSELNVNALLLGDSALYLCASSPGTGAETQYFGPGTRLLVL.

The rearrangement uses TRBV7-9 and TRBJ2-1, with TRBD2 identical over 11 bases. The V gene's germline CDR1 is SEHNR and CDR2 FQNEAQ (reference sequence). The CDR3 totals 15 residues. The ends lost 5 bases at V and 8 bases at J; junction bases unmatched: 8. The CDR3 DNA reads TGTGCCAGCAGCCCAGGGACTAGCGGACGCTATGAGCAGTTCTTC. It specifies CASSPGTSGRYEQFF.

V and J are TRBV27 and TRBJ2-6; 14 bases are shared with TRBD2. Germline loops: CDR1 MNHEY, CDR2 SMNVEV (reference sequence). The V segment lost 4 bases and the J segment 0 bases; nucleotides outside the gene matches: 14. This CDR3 comprises 22 residues. The CDR3 spells CASSSTLGLAGGSISGANVLTF. The CDR3 region has the DNA TGTGCCAGCAGTTCTACCCTAGGACTAGCGGGGGGATCCATCTCTGGGGCCAACGTCCTGACTTTC.

This clone has a single count. DNA of the CDR3: TGTGCCAGCAGTTCACAACCAGGGACTAGCGGGAGTAGGGAGCAGTTCTTC. Protein sequence: CASSSQPGTSGSREQFF. The V call is TRBV28, the J call TRBJ2-1; 14 nucleotides match TRBD2. J gave up 10 bases and V 4 bases, and 12 bases lay outside the gene matches. The CDR3 totals 17 residues. CDR1 and CDR2 from the germline V gene are MDHEN and SYDVKM. Based on the CDR3 plus reference TRBV28 and TRBJ2-1, the full variable domain is DVKVTQSSRYLVKRTGEKVFLECVQDMDHENMFWYRQDPGLGLRLIYFSYDVKMKEKGDIPEGYSVSREKKERFSLILESASTNQTSMYLCASSSQPGTSGSREQFFGPGTRLTVL.

The chain links TRBV9 to TRBJ2-1; 10 bases are shared with TRBD1. Looked up from germline, CDR1 is SGDLS and CDR2 is YYNGEE. The CDR3 is 14 amino acids. Trimming at V came to 9 bases and at J to 7 bases, leaving 10 bases not matched to a gene. The CDR3 DNA follows: TGTGCCACCCCTATGCGGACAGGGGGAAATGAGCAGTTCTTC. Its translation is CATPMRTGGNEQFF.

This chain links TRBV27 with TRBJ2-1, with 7 bases that match TRBD1. Germline loops: CDR1 MNHEY, CDR2 SMNVEV (reference sequence). V was clipped by 3 bases and J by 4 bases; unmatched bases: 15. The CDR3 consists of 18 residues. The CDR3 DNA sequence: TGTGCCAGCAGTTTCCGGTGGGTTGGGACAGTTACGTACAATGAGCAGTTCTTC. It specifies CASSFRWVGTVTYNEQFF.

The chain couples TRBV6-6 to TRBJ1-2; possible D gene TRBD1, 5 bases. Germline V gene sequence: CDR1 MNHNY, CDR2 SVGAGI (reference sequence). This CDR3 spans 14 amino acids. V lost 4 bases and J 4 bases, leaving 13 bases between the germline ends. CDR3 sequence: CASSSQDTSYGYTF. As DNA, the CDR3 is TGTGCCAGCAGTTCGCAGGACACCTCCTATGGCTACACCTTC.

V is TRBV5-8 and J is TRBJ1-2; 7 bases match TRBD1. Trimming cost V 3 bases and J 1 base; bases outside gene matches: 9. CDR1 is SGHTS, CDR2 YDEGEE, per germline. There are 16 residues in the CDR3. CDR3: CASSSTRDSLNYGYTF. In DNA, the CDR3 is TGTGCCAGCAGCTCGACCAGGGACAGCCTTAACTATGGCTACACCTTC.

The chain joins TRBV9 to TRBJ1-1; 9 positions match TRBD1. The CDR3 is 14 amino acids. Germline CDR1 reads SGDLS; CDR2 reads YYNGEE. With V trimmed by 8 bases and J by 6 bases, 11 bases remained unmatched. For the CDR3, the DNA is TGTGCCAGTACGTGGGGGACAGGGATGGCTGAAGCTTTCTTT. Amino acids: CASTWGTGMAEAFF.

V gene TRBV18 combines with J gene TRBJ2-5; possible D gene TRBD2, 5 bases. This CDR3 comprises 12 residues. Germline values: CDR1 KGHSH, CDR2 LQKENI. Trimming left V 2 bases short and J 4 bases short, with 5 bases between. The CDR3 region is CASSPGRETQYF. As DNA, the CDR3 is TGTGCCAGCTCACCAGGGAGAGAGACCCAGTACTTC. Together with reference TRBV18 and TRBJ2-5, the CDR3 gives the full variable domain: NAGVMQNPRHLVRRRGQEARLRCSPMKGHSHVYWYRQLPEEGLKFMVYLQKENIIDESGMPKERFSAEFPKEGPSILRIQQVVRGDSAAYFCASSPGRETQYFGPGTRLLVL.

The chain combines TRBV28 with TRBJ2-7; TRBD1 agrees at 7 bases. This CDR3 spans 13 amino acids. The V and J ends lost 10 bases and 5 bases, in that order; junction bases with no gene match: 11. Germline V gene data show CDR1 as MDHEN and CDR2 as SYDVKM. CDR3 sequence reads: CAILGTAMDEQYF. In nucleotides, the CDR3 is TGTGCCATCCTCGGGACAGCTATGGACGAGCAGTACTTC.

The chain joins TRBV11-3 to TRBJ2-1; no reliable D call. Germline CDR1 SGHNT, CDR2 YENEEA. The CDR3 is 13 amino acids. V lost 3 bases and J lost 3, with 6 bases in between. The DNA for the CDR3 is TGTGCCAGCAGCTTGAACAACTACAATGAGCAGTTCTTC. It yields the protein CASSLNNYNEQFF.

This chain's CDR3 is CASSPPGTENEKLFF. The CDR3 DNA reads as TGTGCCAGCAGCCCCCCCGGGACAGAGAATGAAAAACTGTTTTTT. The chain is built from TRBV28 and TRBJ1-4, with 7 bases that match TRBD1. CDR3 length equals 15 residues. Trimming cost V 6 bases and J 5 bases; bases outside gene matches: 9. Germline V gene data show CDR1 as MDHEN and CDR2 as SYDVKM.

The chain links TRBV28 to TRBJ1-2; weak D call: TRBD1 (6 bases). The V gene lost 2 bases and the J gene lost 4 bases, with 14 bases spanning the gap. The CDR3 has 15 amino acids. Germline V gene data show CDR1 as MDHEN and CDR2 as SYDVKM. DNA of the CDR3: TGTGCCAGCAGTTTAGACCCAGGGGATGCCTATGGCTACACCTTC. Amino acids: CASSLDPGDAYGYTF.

This clone occurred a few times. The chain combines TRBV6-5 with TRBJ1-2, with TRBD1 matching over 9 bases. This CDR3 has 15 residues. Per the germline V gene, CDR1 is MNHEY and CDR2 is SVGAGI. V lost 4 bases, J lost 2 bases, and 5 bases stayed unmatched. The DNA of the CDR3 is TGTGCCAGCAGTTTCGCTGGACAGGGGAACTATGGCTACACCTTC. Translating gives CASSFAGQGNYGYTF.

Details on this clone: This CDR3 is also generated by other DNA sequences in the sample. V is TRBV30 and J is TRBJ2-3; tentative D call: TRBD1 (5 bases). Germline values: CDR1 GTSNPN, CDR2 SVGIG (reference sequence). Trimming removed 1 base from V and 0 bases from J, with 11 bases in between. The length of the CDR3 is 15 residues. The CDR3 spells CAWSGGGASTDTQYF. DNA of the CDR3: TGTGCCTGGAGTGGAGGTGGGGCTAGCACAGATACGCAGTATTTT.

V usage is TRBV28 and J usage is TRBJ2-4; D might be TRBD1 (8 bases). The CDR3 sequence is 14 residues long. With 6 bases removed from V and 8 bases from J, the gap between germline ends came to 17 bases. Germline CDR1 reads MDHEN; CDR2 reads SYDVKM. CDR3: CASSRKQGGDIQYF. CDR3 nucleotides: TGTGCCAGCAGCCGGAAACAGGGGGGGGACATTCAGTACTTC.

The J gene is TRBJ1-2, the V gene TRBV30, with D possibly being TRBD1 (6 bases). The CDR3 covers 13 residues. Trimming took 2 bases from V and 12 from J, leaving 19 bases between them. CDR1 is GTSNPN, CDR2 SVGIG, per germline (reference sequence). CDR3 nucleotides: TGTGCCTGGAGTCCCGGGGGGGCGGGGCATAACACCTTC. This codes for CAWSPGGAGHNTF.

The chain combines TRBV5-1 with TRBJ2-7, with D perhaps matching TRBD2 (5 bases). CDR3 size: 16 residues. Germline-derived CDR1 and CDR2 are SGHRS and YFSETQ. Trimming stripped 0 bases from V and 0 bases from J, with 13 bases between. In DNA, the CDR3 is TGCGCCAGCAGCTTGGGGGTCGGGATCCGCTCCTACGAGCAGTACTTC. This gives the protein CASSLGVGIRSYEQYF. Complete variable domain (other parts from reference TRBV5-1 and TRBJ2-7): KAGVTQTPRYLIKTRGQQVTLSCSPISGHRSVSWYQQTPGQGLQFLFEYFSETQRNKGNFPGRFSGRQFSNSRSEMNVSTLELGDSALYLCASSLGVGIRSYEQYFGPGTRLTVT.

The chain employs TRBV5-4 and TRBJ1-1; no definite D call. The V gene's germline CDR1 is SGHNT and CDR2 YYREEE (reference sequence). V gave up 0 bases and J gave up 1 base, with 7 bases separating them. The CDR3 has 14 residues. CDR3 region: CASSLGGRNTEAFF. DNA of the CDR3: TGTGCCAGCAGCTTGGGTGGGCGGAACACTGAAGCTTTCTTT.

The chain recombines TRBV5-1 with TRBJ2-5; weak D call: TRBD2 (5 bases). The V gene's germline CDR1 is SGHRS and CDR2 YFSETQ. The V end lost 2 bases, the J end lost 2 bases, and 19 bases lay between the germline ends. The CDR3 is made up of 17 amino acids. CDR3 residues: CASSFGWAGAAQETQYF. In DNA form, the CDR3 reads TGCGCCAGCAGCTTCGGGTGGGCTGGAGCGGCACAAGAGACCCAGTACTTC.

The V call is TRBV18, the J call TRBJ1-1; D gene unclear. The ends were cut back, 3 bases at V and 1 base at J, with 9 bases in the middle. The CDR3 runs 14 residues. The germline CDR1 and CDR2 sequences are KGHSH and LQKENI. CDR3 amino acids: CASSPRAGNTEAFF. In nucleotides, the CDR3 is TGTGCCAGCTCACCGAGAGCCGGGAACACTGAAGCTTTCTTT.

CDR3 region: CASSTQDRAQETQYF. The CDR3 bases are TGCGCCAGCAGCACCCAGGACAGGGCACAAGAGACCCAGTACTTC. The chain carries TRBV5-1 and TRBJ2-5, with 8 bases lining up with TRBD1. Trimming at V came to 4 bases and at J to 2 bases, leaving 7 bases not matched to a gene. The CDR3 loop spans 15 amino acids. In germline, CDR1 is SGHRS, CDR2 YFSETQ.

The rearrangement links TRBV9 to TRBJ2-3; tentative D call: TRBD2 (5 bases). CDR1 is SGDLS, CDR2 YYNGEE, per germline. The CDR3 is 15 amino acids. Trimming pared 0 bases from V and 0 bases from J, leaving 8 bases between. Here the CDR3 DNA reads TGTGCCAGCAGCGTAGCTGGCGGGAGCACAGATACGCAGTATTTT. This gives the protein CASSVAGGSTDTQYF. Full variable domain (rest looked up from reference TRBV9 and TRBJ2-3): DSGVTQTPKHLITATGQRVTLRCSPRSGDLSVYWYQQSLDQGLQFLIQYYNGEERAKGNILERFSAQQFPDLHSELNLSSLELGDSALYFCASSVAGGSTDTQYFGPGTRLTVL.

The chain couples TRBV10-3 to TRBJ1-2; TRBD1 matches 7 bases. Per germline, CDR1 ENHRY and CDR2 SYGVKD. V trimming: 7 bases; J trimming: 6 bases; junction bases outside the gene matches: 8. The CDR3 is made up of 13 amino acids. The CDR3 bases are TGTGCCATCATAAAGGGGGCCGGCGATGGCTACACCTTC. Translating it yields CAIIKGAGDGYTF.